This T cell receptor (beta chain) was captured by sequencing in a study of blood T cell repertoires in COVID-19. Germline V CDR1 and CDR2: MGHRA, YSYEKL. This CDR3 has 15 amino acids. With 4 bases clipped from V and 0 bases from J, the junction kept 5 bases outside the gene matches. Profiling relied on immunoSEQ multiplex PCR, and the TCRdb table lists in-frame clones only, not all of them. The repertoire includes about 160,000 clones, 80% of them detected once, and around 3.2% sits in the top ten. The chain joins TRBV4-1 to TRBJ1-2; 7 bases match TRBD1. Sequencing input: PBMCs or T cells enriched from blood (not recorded which). The TCR sequence derives from an older woman who had recovered from COVID-19. CDR3 protein: CASSPPGQPNYGYTF. CDR3 bases: TGCGCCAGCAGCCCCCCGGGACAGCCTAACTATGGCTACACCTTC.